This TCR beta chain was sequenced during a study of T cell repertoires in cytomegalovirus infection. Study context: Matching HLA type and CMV infection were both indicated by public TCR beta signatures.

TCRdb called the reads again in MiXCR, with one record for every CDR3 protein. The sample has 250,000 to 300,000 distinct CDR3 sequences; around 20% are singletons. General study results and limits: Identification of carriers of CMV plus the relevant HLA was achieved through cumulative public TCR beta family frequency. There were HLA-C-restricted CMV-specific TCR beta clonotypes dominating the ex vivo response.

This clonotype was seen ten or more times. The target antigen is unknown. Losses at the gene ends were 2 bases for V and 6 bases for J; bases not matched to a gene: 9. The CDR3 is made up of 15 amino acids. Germline-derived CDR1 and CDR2 are SGHTA and FQGNSA. The material sequenced was cultured PBMCs, taken from culture after CMV antigen stimulation. The chain is built from TRBV7-2 and TRBJ2-7; 8 nucleotides match TRBD2. The clonotype originates from a human donor in good health (CMV status not recorded). Some clones in this sample may be carry-over from other donors' samples. The CDR3 nucleotides are TGTGCCAGCAGCTTAATGGGAGCGGGAGCGGGCGAGCAGTACGTC. Encoded protein: CASSLMGAGAGEQYV.